This T cell receptor (beta chain) was identified during a study of tumor-infiltrating lymphocytes in primary liver carcinoma. CDR3 length equals 14 residues. Without any cell sorting, about 19-31 mg of bulk tissue yielded co-extracted RNA and DNA. On this clonotype: At one end, the junction sequence differs from germline, possibly due to a read error.

TCR beta cDNA was reverse-transcribed from about 500 ng of total RNA. The reaction used a constant-region primer and ProtoScript II reverse transcriptase. TCR beta libraries came from three nested multiplex PCR rounds using slightly modified ARM-PCR. The opening two PCR rounds, ten to eleven cycles each, paired TRBV1-TRBV30 forward primers with a C-beta reverse primer. TCRdb reanalysed the multiplex PCR reads using MiXCR and keeps one entry per CDR3 protein. Here the sample spans about 110,000 distinct CDR3 sequences, about 68% being singletons. This chain uses TRBV12-3 or TRBV12-4 with TRBJ1-5; no clear D. Sequenced input: liver tumor tissue from sampling region 1. The subset was: tumor region T1, superior pole. The TCR originated in a woman in her fifties or sixties with primary liver carcinoma and hepatitis B virus infection. CDR3 DNA: TGTGCCAGCAGTTTACAGGCACACAGTCAGCCCCGGCATTTT. Its translation is CASSLQAHSQPRHF.